The entry below describes one T cell receptor (beta chain). The antigen is not known. The CDR3 totals 13 residues. V was shortened by 5 bases and J by 5 bases, with 12 bases between the two germline ends. Per the germline V gene, CDR1 is LGHNT and CDR2 is FRNRAP. These data belong to a study of cytomegalovirus exposure and HLA in healthy donors. The study's findings and limits: Accurate HLA-A and HLA-B prediction from TCR beta sequences was reported for most subjects. Only CMV serostatus was available as immune exposure information.

The PCR contained 60 Vbeta and 13 Jbeta primers. Data came from immunoSEQ multiplex PCR; TCRdb stores just in-frame clones and leaves some out. Among about 96,000 clones listed, approximately 72% were seen once. The sample comprised PBMCs. The receptor's source is an older woman in good health and CMV-seropositive. The chain joins TRBV12-5 to TRBJ2-5; D unresolved. CDR3 sequence (DNA): TGTGCTAGTGGTCCAGGATCTGGGGAGACCCAGTACTTC. Translating it yields CASGPGSGETQYF. Full variable domain (remainder filled in from reference TRBV12-5 and TRBJ2-5): DARVTQTPRHKVTEMGQEVTMRCQPILGHNTVFWYRQTMMQGLELLAYFRNRAPLDDSGMPKDRFSAEMPDATLATLKIQPSEPRDSAVYFCASGPGSGETQYFGPGTRLLVL.